The rows below give T cell receptor beta chains drawn from one sample of a study of T cell responses to AZD1222 COVID-19 vaccine. Clones were sequenced by immunoSEQ multiplex PCR, and TCRdb holds only the in-frame ones, with some missing. The sample records 150,000 to 160,000 clones, approximately 90% being singletons. Specimen: peripheral blood, collected 28 days after the second AZD1222 dose. The receptors come from an adult who received the AZD1222 COVID-19 vaccine. The CDR3 runs from the conserved cysteine through the conserved F or W. The D gene is left open where the match is weak. Clone size is shown for a subset of rows, as once, few, many or a class of expanded clone.

d_call: .; v_call: TRBV5-1; clone_size: .; j_call: TRBJ2-1; cdr3_nt: TGCGCCAGCAGCTTGGGGGGCGCGGCGAATGAGCAGTTCTTC; cdr3_aa: CASSLGGAANEQFF
d_call: .; v_call: TRBV30; clone_size: .; j_call: TRBJ1-2; cdr3_nt: TGTGCCTGGAGTGCGAACACCTATGGCTACACCTTC; cdr3_aa: CAWSANTYGYTF
d_call: .; v_call: TRBV4-1; clone_size: .; j_call: TRBJ2-5; cdr3_nt: TGCGCCAGCAGCCCCGGGGGAAAGGGAGAGACCCAGTACTTC; cdr3_aa: CASSPGGKGETQYF
d_call: TRBD1; v_call: TRBV7-9; clone_size: .; j_call: TRBJ2-1; cdr3_nt: TGTGCCAGCAGCTCGAATCCGGGACAGGGTTTTGGTGAGCAGTTCTTC; cdr3_aa: CASSSNPGQGFGEQFF
d_call: .; v_call: TRBV18; clone_size: .; j_call: TRBJ2-1; cdr3_nt: TGTGCCAGCTCACCAGAAGGGAATTGGAATGAGCAGTTCTTC; cdr3_aa: CASSPEGNWNEQFF
d_call: .; v_call: TRBV5-6; clone_size: .; j_call: TRBJ2-2; cdr3_nt: TGTGCCAGCAGCCGGGGCCCACCACCGAACACCGGGGAGCTGTTTTTT; cdr3_aa: CASSRGPPPNTGELFF
d_call: .; v_call: TRBV5-4; clone_size: .; j_call: TRBJ1-1; cdr3_nt: TGTGCCAGCAGCTTGGGGGGCCGGAACACTGAAGCTTTCTTT; cdr3_aa: CASSLGGRNTEAFF
d_call: .; v_call: TRBV12-3/TRBV12-4; clone_size: .; j_call: TRBJ1-1; cdr3_nt: TGTGCCAGCAGTTTAAGCAGTGAAGCTTTCTTT; cdr3_aa: CASSLSSEAFF
d_call: .; v_call: TRBV18; clone_size: .; j_call: TRBJ1-2; cdr3_nt: TGTGCCAGCTCACCACTGTCTGTCAGGACGGATGGCTACACCTTC; cdr3_aa: CASSPLSVRTDGYTF
d_call: .; v_call: TRBV11-2; clone_size: .; j_call: TRBJ2-1; cdr3_nt: TGTGCCAGCAGCTTAGCGGGACTTCCTTCCTACAATGAGCAGTTCTTC; cdr3_aa: CASSLAGLPSYNEQFF
d_call: .; v_call: TRBV4-2; clone_size: .; j_call: TRBJ1-2; cdr3_nt: TGTGCCAGCAGCCTTACAGGCGGCGGCTACACCTTC; cdr3_aa: CASSLTGGGYTF
d_call: TRBD1; v_call: TRBV5-6; clone_size: .; j_call: TRBJ1-1; cdr3_nt: TGTGCCAGCAGGTACGGGACAGGGAACACTGAAGCTTTCTTT; cdr3_aa: CASRYGTGNTEAFF
d_call: .; v_call: TRBV28; clone_size: .; j_call: TRBJ2-7; cdr3_nt: TGTGCCAGCAGTTCCTCTCAGGGTTTTCGCTACGAGCAGTACTTC; cdr3_aa: CASSSSQGFRYEQYF
d_call: .; v_call: TRBV6-5; clone_size: .; j_call: TRBJ2-5; cdr3_nt: TGTGCCAGCAGTTACGGGGACGGGGAAGAGACCCAGTACTTC; cdr3_aa: CASSYGDGEETQYF
d_call: TRBD2; v_call: TRBV3-1/TRBV3-2; clone_size: .; j_call: TRBJ2-7; cdr3_nt: TGTGCCAGCAGCCGCCCCTCGGCGGGAGGATCGTACGAGCAGTACTTC; cdr3_aa: CASSRPSAGGSYEQYF
d_call: TRBD2; v_call: TRBV7-7; clone_size: .; j_call: TRBJ2-2; cdr3_nt: TGTGCTAGCAGCGGGGGTGTCGGGGAGCTGTTTTTT; cdr3_aa: CASSGGVGELFF
d_call: .; v_call: TRBV18; clone_size: .; j_call: TRBJ1-4; cdr3_nt: TGTGCCAGCTCACCACGACGGGGGAATGAAAAACTGTTTTTT; cdr3_aa: CASSPRRGNEKLFF
d_call: .; v_call: TRBV9; clone_size: once; j_call: TRBJ2-7; cdr3_nt: TGTGCCAGTTCCCCTCAAGGCCCCTACGAGCAGTACTTC; cdr3_aa: CASSPQGPYEQYF
d_call: .; v_call: TRBV27; clone_size: .; j_call: TRBJ1-1; cdr3_nt: TGTGCCAGCAGTAAAACAGAAGGTAGGACTTTCTTT; cdr3_aa: CASSKTEGRTFF
d_call: .; v_call: TRBV4-2; clone_size: once; j_call: TRBJ2-7; cdr3_nt: TGTGCCAGCAGCCCCCAGGACTACCCTCGGGCCTACGAGCAGTACTTC; cdr3_aa: CASSPQDYPRAYEQYF
d_call: TRBD1; v_call: TRBV19; clone_size: .; j_call: TRBJ1-3; cdr3_nt: TGTGCCAGTAGTCAGGGGGGGACTGGAAACACCATATATTTT; cdr3_aa: CASSQGGTGNTIYF
d_call: .; v_call: TRBV7-8; clone_size: once; j_call: TRBJ1-2; cdr3_nt: TGTGCCAGCAGCTGGAGCGGGTCCGACTATGGCTACACCTTC; cdr3_aa: CASSWSGSDYGYTF
d_call: .; v_call: TRBV19; clone_size: few; j_call: TRBJ2-2; cdr3_nt: TGTGCCAGTACACTCGGACTGGCCGGGGAGCTGTTTTTT; cdr3_aa: CASTLGLAGELFF
d_call: .; v_call: TRBV27; clone_size: .; j_call: TRBJ1-3; cdr3_nt: TGTGCCAGCAGTGCACAACGCCAAAACACCATATATTTT; cdr3_aa: CASSAQRQNTIYF
d_call: .; v_call: TRBV6-4; clone_size: .; j_call: TRBJ2-7; cdr3_nt: TGTGCCAGCAGTGACGGGGCGAGCGAGCAGTACTTC; cdr3_aa: CASSDGASEQYF
d_call: TRBD2; v_call: TRBV11-2; clone_size: once; j_call: TRBJ2-7; cdr3_nt: TGTGCCAGCAGCTTAGATAGAGGTTGGGTGGGACTAGCGGCCCTCTACGAGCAGTACTTC; cdr3_aa: CASSLDRGWVGLAALYEQYF